These T cell receptor beta chains were read from a single sample in a study of T cell changes during pregnancy in multiple sclerosis. TCRdb's table, derived via immunoSEQ multiplex PCR, lists solely in-frame clones and lacks some. This sample has about 57,000 clones, with approximately 86% found just once. The sample in question was CD4+ T cells from peripheral blood mononuclear cells, obtained in the third trimester of pregnancy. These receptors were taken from a female donor with multiple sclerosis, enrolled in a pregnancy study. CDR3s include the opening cysteine and the closing phenylalanine or tryptophan. Only part of the rows carry a size: once, few, many, or a class if the clone is expanded.

TRBJ2-7 TRBV4-3 NA CASSADRAYEQYF
TRBJ1-3 TRBV6-5 NA CASRTGDTGNTIYF
TRBJ2-1 TRBV5-5 once CASSPQFSSEQFF
TRBJ1-4 TRBV7-9 NA CASSFIFGGLNEKLFF
TRBJ1-5 TRBV7-2 once CASSFLAESQPQHF
TRBJ2-3 TRBV7-8 NA CASSRPGGTDTQYF
TRBJ1-2 TRBV27 NA CASSSGGLVYTF
TRBJ2-7 TRBV5-1 NA CASAGSSYEQYF
TRBJ2-7 TRBV6-5 once CATRILAGSEQYF
TRBJ2-2 TRBV10-3 NA CAIRQGLAGGTGELFF
TRBJ1-1 TRBV6-5 NA CASSSWEGRAEAFF
TRBJ1-4 TRBV10-1 NA CASSLGQEKLFF
TRBJ1-5 TRBV6-5 NA CASSRRINQPQHF
TRBJ1-3 TRBV5-1 NA CASSLGQLNSGNTIYF
TRBJ2-5 TRBV29-1 NA CSGRDTQETQYF
TRBJ1-2 TRBV14 NA CASSQHRRGGYTF
TRBJ1-3 TRBV7-2 NA CASSLWRGSGNTIYF
TRBJ2-3 TRBV6-1 NA CASRGGATDTQYF
TRBJ1-6 TRBV5-1 NA CASSFVGGVSRSSYNSPLHF
TRBJ2-5 TRBV7-8 NA CASSKRDRQETQYF
TRBJ1-2 TRBV20-1 NA CSAHYYGYTF
TRBJ1-2 TRBV25-1 NA CASSENTGGIYYGYTF
TRBJ2-1 TRBV18 NA CASSPLGSGQGAHNEQFF
TRBJ2-4 TRBV21-1 once CASSCRQNIQYF
TRBJ2-7 TRBV19 once CASSRTGEGSYEQYF
TRBJ1-5 TRBV10-2 NA CASSESAWPNRRDNQPQHF
TRBJ2-2 TRBV6-6 NA CASSYSNQGSTGELFF
TRBJ2-5 TRBV19 NA CASSIWTGEETQYF
TRBJ2-7 TRBV10-3 once CAISGRGTAGYEQYF
TRBJ1-5 TRBV29-1 few CSVEFTGPGGNQPQHF
TRBJ1-1 TRBV18 NA CASSPPAGHTEAFF
TRBJ1-5 TRBV15 NA CATSRDIGGQEGQPQHF
TRBJ2-1 TRBV20-1 NA CSADPAGEQFF
TRBJ1-4 TRBV18 NA CASSLLQEMGEKLFF
TRBJ2-7 TRBV7-9 NA CASSFAGGGNEQYF
TRBJ2-7 TRBV6-6 few CASSPGLWEQYF
TRBJ2-2 TRBV5-5 once CASSLLAGWQTGELFF
TRBJ1-6 TRBV6-5 NA CATCPRDRTNSPLHF
TRBJ1-2 TRBV7-9 many CASPVDRTEYGYTF
TRBJ1-5 TRBV6-5 NA CASSYSWAGAPQHF
TRBJ2-2 TRBV11-2 NA CASSLGSGGETGELFF
TRBJ2-7 TRBV5-1 NA CASRDRADSYEQYF
TRBJ2-7 TRBV19 NA CASSSEREGPIDKQYF
TRBJ1-3 TRBV19 once CASEQGPGNTIYF
TRBJ1-3 TRBV12-2 NA CASRLSGWGRSGSGNTIYF
TRBJ2-3 TRBV7-9 once CASSLGIAGGKANTQYF
TRBJ1-1 TRBV19 NA CASSEGNTEAFF
TRBJ2-1 TRBV4-1 NA CASSQDYWVAGNINEQFF
TRBJ1-2 TRBV5-4 NA CASSSQQGRGVGYGYTF
TRBJ2-2 TRBV19 NA CASSLTTAGRRGGELFF
TRBJ2-3 TRBV19 NA CASSPYGVTSLASTDTQYF
TRBJ1-3 TRBV6-1 NA CASSEQMGISGNTIYF
TRBJ2-1 TRBV5-1 NA CASSLGAYSYNEQFF
TRBJ2-5 TRBV7-9 NA CASSSRLAEQETQYF
TRBJ1-3 TRBV7-9 NA CASSTLQGAGNTIYF